Presented here are 32 T cell receptor beta chains from one specimen sequenced in a study of blood T cell repertoires in COVID-19. TCRdb's table, derived via immunoSEQ multiplex PCR, lists solely in-frame clones and lacks some. The sample has around 150,000 clones, approximately 90% seen once. The sample was peripheral blood. The receptors originated from a woman aged 60-75 years who had recovered from COVID-19.

The chain couples TRBV7-9 to TRBJ2-5, with 9 bases aligning to TRBD2. The CDR3 loop spans 16 amino acids. Germline CDR1 is SEHNR and CDR2 is FQNEAQ (reference sequence). J gave up 2 bases and V 0 bases, and 4 bases lay outside the gene matches. The CDR3 DNA reads as TGTGCCAGCAGCTTAGCTGTAGCGGGGGCGCAAGAGACCCAGTACTTC. Translated: CASSLAVAGAQETQYF. Full variable domain (missing parts from reference TRBV7-9 and TRBJ2-5): DTGVSQNPRHKITKRGQNVTFRCDPISEHNRLYWYRQTLGQGPEFLTYFQNEAQLEKSRLLSDRFSAERPKGSFSTLEIQRTEQGDSAMYLCASSLAVAGAQETQYFGPGTRLLVL.

The CDR3 loop is CASSPEQVSGYTF. The CDR3 DNA sequence: TGCGCCAGCAGTCCCGAACAGGTCAGTGGCTACACCTTC. V and J are TRBV5-1 and TRBJ1-2, with TRBD1 as a possible D gene (5 bases). Germline CDR1 SGHRS, CDR2 YFSETQ. V lost 5 bases and J lost 7, with 15 bases in between. The CDR3 extends over 13 amino acids.

The CDR3 spells CASREAGELYEQYF. In DNA, the CDR3 is TGTGCCAGTAGGGAGGCAGGGGAACTCTACGAGCAGTACTTC. V and J are TRBV19 and TRBJ2-7, with a possible D match to TRBD1 (6 bases). Germline V gene lookup returns CDR1 LNHDA and CDR2 SQIVND (reference sequence). CDR3 size: 14 residues. V was cut by 6 bases and J by 3 bases, with 15 bases left in between.

V is TRBV6-5 and J is TRBJ2-3; TRBD1 aligns across 9 bases. CDR1 and CDR2 (germline): MNHEY, SVGAGI. The CDR3 extends over 14 amino acids. The ends lost 6 bases at V and 6 bases at J; junction bases unmatched: 7. CDR3 residues: CASRVQGASDTQYF. CDR3 nucleotides: TGTGCCAGCAGGGTACAGGGGGCTAGCGATACGCAGTATTTT.

The chain has TRBV5-1 and TRBJ1-1, with D hard to call. Germline assignment: CDR1 SGHRS and CDR2 YFSETQ. Trimming pared 4 bases from V and 4 bases from J, leaving 11 bases between. The CDR3 is made up of 13 amino acids. CDR3 coding DNA: TGCGCCAGCAGCCCGAGTCGGGGCACTGAAGCTTTCTTT. It encodes CASSPSRGTEAFF.

The chain carries TRBV4-3 and TRBJ1-6; D is undetermined. The V end was cut by 5 bases, the J end by 9 bases, with 11 bases between. The CDR3 extends over 13 amino acids. Germline V gene sequence: CDR1 LGHNA, CDR2 YSLEER. CDR3 in DNA: TGCGCCAGCAGCATCGACCGGGGTTCACCCCTCCACTTT. This gives the protein CASSIDRGSPLHF.

The CDR3 DNA reads as TGCAGTGCTAGAGATGCGCCAGGGCTGTACTTC. This encodes CSARDAPGLYF. The chain is built from TRBV20-1 and TRBJ2-7, with D perhaps matching TRBD1 (5 bases). This CDR3 is 11 amino acids long. Trimming pared 0 bases from V and 12 bases from J, leaving 12 bases between. In germline, CDR1 is DFQATT, CDR2 SNEGSKA (reference sequence).

The V gene is TRBV19, the J gene TRBJ2-6, with D perhaps TRBD2 (6 bases). Trimming shortened V by 5 bases and J by 4 bases, and 12 bases separated the two germline ends. The CDR3 extends over 15 amino acids. Germline-derived CDR1 and CDR2 are LNHDA and SQIVND (reference sequence). The CDR3 DNA follows: TGTGCCAGTAGTGCGGGGCTACCCGGGGCCAACGTCCTGACTTTC. This translates into CASSAGLPGANVLTF.

V usage is TRBV6-5 and J usage is TRBJ1-5; D might be TRBD1 (6 bases). The germline V and J ends were trimmed by 1 base and 9 bases, with 7 bases remaining between them. CDR1 and CDR2 from the germline V gene are MNHEY and SVGAGI. The CDR3 sequence is 12 residues long. Here the CDR3 reads CASSYLGGPQHF. The CDR3 DNA follows: TGTGCCAGCAGTTACTTAGGGGGGCCCCAGCATTTT.

The chain joins TRBV5-1 to TRBJ1-5; D remains ambiguous. This CDR3 contains 13 residues. Per germline, CDR1 SGHRS and CDR2 YFSETQ. Between the trimmed V and J ends, which lost 0 bases and 5 bases, there was a span of 6 bases. The CDR3 nucleotides are TGCGCCAGCAGCTTGGACACAGATCAGCCCCAGCATTTT. Protein product: CASSLDTDQPQHF.

This clone occurred many times. Other DNA sequences of this sample code for an identical CDR3. The chain recombines TRBV2 with TRBJ2-2, with a tentative D call TRBD1 (7 bases). Trimming shortened V by 8 bases and J by 5 bases, and 18 bases separated the two germline ends. Per germline, CDR1 SNHLY and CDR2 FYNNEI. The CDR3 has 15 amino acids. The DNA of the CDR3 is TGTGCCAGCGGAAAGGAGGGGGCGGGGACCGGGGAGCTGTTTTTT. Its translation: CASGKEGAGTGELFF.

The chain uses TRBV20-1 and TRBJ1-2; D uncertain. The CDR3 loop spans 11 amino acids. Trimming pared 5 bases from V and 0 bases from J, leaving 4 bases between. Per the germline V gene, CDR1 is DFQATT and CDR2 is SNEGSKA (reference sequence). Here the CDR3 reads CSAPANYGYTF. CDR3 bases: TGCAGTGCTCCAGCTAACTATGGCTACACCTTC.

The V gene is TRBV9, the J gene TRBJ2-1; D gene ambiguous. Germline CDR1 SGDLS, CDR2 YYNGEE. The CDR3 loop spans 15 amino acids. Trimming took off 1 base at V and 0 bases at J, with 8 bases between the two ends. CDR3 sequence reads: CASSVSPSSYNEQFF. The DNA for the CDR3 is TGTGCCAGCAGCGTAAGCCCGAGCTCCTACAATGAGCAGTTCTTC.

The chain combines TRBV5-5 with TRBJ2-3; D possibly corresponds to TRBD2 (6 bases). V dropped 0 bases and J dropped 3 bases, with 11 bases sitting between them. The CDR3 totals 15 residues. Looked up from germline, CDR1 is SGHKS and CDR2 is YYEKEE (reference sequence). DNA of the CDR3: TGTGCCAGCAGCTTGGTAGGAGGGCGGACAGATACGCAGTATTTT. Translating gives CASSLVGGRTDTQYF.

The chain couples TRBV27 to TRBJ1-4; D perhaps matches TRBD1 (6 bases). V dropped 4 bases and J dropped 7 bases, with 13 bases sitting between them. Looked up from germline, CDR1 is MNHEY and CDR2 is SMNVEV (reference sequence). The CDR3 runs to 14 residues. CDR3: CASSSQGLFEKLFF. CDR3 nucleotide sequence: TGTGCCAGCAGTTCACAGGGTCTTTTTGAAAAACTGTTTTTT.

The chain has TRBV19 and TRBJ2-4; 10 nucleotides align to TRBD2. V lost 4 bases and J lost 8; bases outside the gene matches: 8. The CDR3 runs to 15 residues. CDR1 and CDR2 (germline): LNHDA, SQIVND (reference sequence). In DNA, the CDR3 is TGTGCCAGTAGTAGCCAGCGGGGGGGCCAATACATTCAGTACTTC. Its translation: CASSSQRGGQYIQYF. Full variable domain (outside the CDR3, taken from reference TRBV19 and TRBJ2-4): DGGITQSPKYLFRKEGQNVTLSCEQNLNHDAMYWYRQDPGQGLRLIYYSQIVNDFQKGDIAEGYSVSREKKESFPLTVTSAQKNPTAFYLCASSSQRGGQYIQYFGAGTRLSVL.

The V gene is TRBV7-9, the J gene TRBJ1-1; D not certain. CDR1 SEHNR and CDR2 FQNEAQ come from the germline V gene (reference sequence). Trimming pared 1 base from V and 4 bases from J, leaving 10 bases between. The CDR3 runs to 14 residues. CDR3 region: CASSLEVSGTEAFF. The DNA for the CDR3 is TGTGCCAGCAGCTTAGAGGTTTCGGGCACTGAAGCTTTCTTT. Full variable domain (missing parts from reference TRBV7-9 and TRBJ1-1): DTGVSQNPRHKITKRGQNVTFRCDPISEHNRLYWYRQTLGQGPEFLTYFQNEAQLEKSRLLSDRFSAERPKGSFSTLEIQRTEQGDSAMYLCASSLEVSGTEAFFGQGTRLTVV.

The genes are TRBV5-1 and TRBJ2-1; 8 bases align to TRBD1. V was clipped by 7 bases and J by 4 bases; unmatched bases: 22. The CDR3 is made up of 19 amino acids. CDR1 and CDR2 (germline): SGHRS, YFSETQ. The DNA for the CDR3 is TGCGCCAGCCGCCTTTCACCCTTGGGGCAGGGGGCTATATACAATGAGCAGTTCTTC. As protein: CASRLSPLGQGAIYNEQFF.

This chain uses TRBV2 with TRBJ1-2; the match to TRBD1 covers 9 bases. CDR3 length: 14 residues. V shed 6 bases and J 8 bases; nucleotides not matched to a gene: 10. Looked up from germline, CDR1 is SNHLY and CDR2 is FYNNEI. The DNA of the CDR3 is TGTGCCAGCAGAAGTGGGACAGGGAATCGCGGCTACACCTTC. Protein sequence: CASRSGTGNRGYTF.

The chain couples TRBV24-1 to TRBJ2-5; 11 bases are shared with TRBD2. Germline assignment: CDR1 KGHDR and CDR2 SFDVKD. This CDR3 has 17 amino acids. Germline trimming cut 5 bases from V and 5 bases from J; bases unmatched to any gene: 12. The CDR3 DNA reads as TGTGCCACCAGTGCGGGACTAGCGGTCAACCTGGGGGAGACCCAGTACTTC. Translated, it gives CATSAGLAVNLGETQYF.

The CDR3 coding sequence is TGTGCCAGCAGTCCAGGACAGCTCTATGGCTACACCTTC. It specifies CASSPGQLYGYTF. The chain joins TRBV6-6 to TRBJ1-2; perhaps TRBD1 as D (6 bases). CDR1 is MNHNY and CDR2 is SVGAGI in the germline V gene (reference sequence). V gave up 5 bases and J gave up 4 bases, with 11 bases separating them. The CDR3 runs to 13 residues.

The chain has TRBV5-1 and TRBJ2-7; 11 bases agree with TRBD1. This CDR3 comprises 15 residues. V lost 5 bases and J lost 1; bases outside the gene matches: 5. Germline V gene sequence: CDR1 SGHRS, CDR2 YFSETQ. The CDR3 protein is CASSFGTGGSYEQYF. The CDR3 nucleotides read TGCGCCAGCAGTTTCGGGACAGGGGGTTCCTACGAGCAGTACTTC.

The sample holds one count of this clone. The chain uses TRBV13 and TRBJ1-1; TRBD1 might be the D (6 bases). CDR3 length: 12 residues. Germline V gives CDR1 PRHDT, CDR2 FYEKMQ (reference sequence). The V end lost 4 bases, the J end lost 12 bases, and 15 bases lay between the germline ends. CDR3 DNA sequence: TGTGCCAGCAGCTCCTGGGGGGGACAAACTTTCTTT. Protein: CASSSWGGQTFF. The full variable domain, rest sourced from reference TRBV13 and TRBJ1-1, is AAGVIQSPRHLIKEKRETATLKCYPIPRHDTVYWYQQGPGQDPQFLISFYEKMQSDKGSIPDRFSAQQFSDYHSELNMSSLELGDSALYFCASSSWGGQTFFGQGTRLTVV.

The chain carries TRBV5-1 and TRBJ1-5; D might be TRBD1 (5 bases). Trimming removed 5 bases from V and 0 bases from J, with 12 bases in between. The CDR3 covers 15 residues. Per the germline V gene, CDR1 is SGHRS and CDR2 is YFSETQ. DNA of the CDR3: TGCGCCAGCAGATCAGACAGTAATAGCAATCAGCCCCAGCATTTT. As protein: CASRSDSNSNQPQHF.

This clone was seen only once. The chain couples TRBV5-1 to TRBJ2-6, with D possibly matching TRBD2 (5 bases). V shed 6 bases and J shed 0 bases, with 13 bases lying between them. This CDR3 comprises 16 residues. In germline, CDR1 is SGHRS, CDR2 YFSETQ. This chain's CDR3 is CASTPPEGSGANVLTF. The DNA of the CDR3 is TGCGCCAGCACCCCACCAGAGGGCTCTGGGGCCAACGTCCTGACTTTC.

The chain combines TRBV11-1 with TRBJ2-3, with 10 bases that match TRBD2. Germline loops: CDR1 SGHAT, CDR2 FQDESV (reference sequence). The CDR3 is 17 amino acids. The V segment lost 0 bases and the J segment 2 bases; nucleotides outside the gene matches: 5. This CDR3 reads CASSLALLAGITDTQYF. The CDR3, as DNA: TGTGCCAGCAGCTTAGCGTTACTAGCGGGGATCACAGATACGCAGTATTTT.

The chain joins TRBV4-1 to TRBJ1-6; TRBD1 aligns across 8 bases. Germline trimming cut 1 base from V and 14 bases from J; bases unmatched to any gene: 7. CDR3 size: 14 residues. Per germline, CDR1 MGHRA and CDR2 YSYEKL. The CDR3: CASSQGQGALALHF. Here the CDR3 DNA reads TGCGCCAGCAGCCAAGGGCAGGGGGCCCTAGCCCTCCACTTT.

This clone was seen a single time. CDR3: CASSPQTRGAPTDTQYF. The CDR3 DNA reads TGTGCCAGCAGTCCCCAAACCCGGGGGGCCCCCACAGATACGCAGTATTTT. This chain links TRBV2 with TRBJ2-3, with D tentatively TRBD2 (7 bases). The CDR3 totals 17 residues. In germline, CDR1 is SNHLY, CDR2 FYNNEI. Trimming removed 5 bases at V and 2 bases at J, with 20 bases between.

The chain couples TRBV5-1 to TRBJ1-2; D unresolved. Germline V gene lookup returns CDR1 SGHRS and CDR2 YFSETQ. Trimming stripped 4 bases from V and 2 bases from J, with 18 bases between. The CDR3 extends over 16 amino acids. Written as DNA, the CDR3 is TGCGCCAGCAGCCCGGGTTCCCAAGTCCTAAACTATGGCTACACCTTC. This encodes CASSPGSQVLNYGYTF.

This chain joins TRBV6-5 and TRBJ2-7; D is perhaps TRBD1 (6 bases). The CDR3 runs 15 residues. Germline CDR1 reads MNHEY; CDR2 reads SVGAGI. The V end was cut by 6 bases, the J end by 2 bases, with 17 bases between. The CDR3 loop is CASRKQGWSPYEQYF. As DNA, the CDR3 is TGTGCCAGCAGGAAACAGGGCTGGTCCCCCTACGAGCAGTACTTC.

The rearrangement uses TRBV5-1 and TRBJ1-1; TRBD1 aligns across 7 bases. Germline V CDR1 and CDR2: SGHRS, YFSETQ. J gave up 4 bases and V 4 bases, and 7 bases lay outside the gene matches. CDR3 length: 14 residues. CDR3 sequence (DNA): TGCGCCAGCAGCCCCAGGGGGTCTATCACTGAAGCTTTCTTT. It encodes CASSPRGSITEAFF.

The chain combines TRBV10-3 with TRBJ2-2; 11 bases map to TRBD2. The CDR3 has 18 amino acids. With V trimmed by 3 bases and J by 6 bases, 12 bases remained unmatched. The V gene's germline CDR1 is ENHRY and CDR2 SYGVKD. The CDR3 loop is CAISDPSGGRGESGELFF. The DNA of the CDR3 is TGTGCCATCAGTGACCCTAGCGGGGGGCGTGGCGAGTCCGGGGAGCTGTTTTTT.